The 2 T cell receptor beta chains below all came from one sample that was sequenced in a study of T cell changes during pregnancy in multiple sclerosis. Profiled with immunoSEQ multiplex PCR; TCRdb holds only in-frame clones, not every one. The sample has 55,000 to 70,000 clones; around 90% are singletons. Specimen: CD4+ T cells from peripheral blood mononuclear cells, collected after pregnancy. The receptors come from a female donor with multiple sclerosis, enrolled in a pregnancy study.

This clone occurred a few times. This chain connects TRBV7-8 to TRBJ1-3; 7 bases are shared with TRBD1. This CDR3 is built from 14 residues. Germline values: CDR1 SGHVS, CDR2 FQNEAQ. V shed 5 bases, J shed 4 bases, and the junction held 5 bases outside the gene matches. The CDR3 spells CASSGDRAGNTIYF. CDR3 DNA: TGTGCCAGCAGCGGGGACAGAGCGGGAAACACCATATATTTT.

The chain carries TRBV21-1 and TRBJ1-4; no check of the table's D call, TRBD1, against the DNA was made. TRBV21-1 constitutes a pseudogene. The CDR3 sequence is 15 residues long. CDR3 sequence (DNA): TGTGCCAGCAGCCCCCCGGGACAGGATAATGAAAAACTGTTTTTT. This codes for CASSPPGQDNEKLFF.